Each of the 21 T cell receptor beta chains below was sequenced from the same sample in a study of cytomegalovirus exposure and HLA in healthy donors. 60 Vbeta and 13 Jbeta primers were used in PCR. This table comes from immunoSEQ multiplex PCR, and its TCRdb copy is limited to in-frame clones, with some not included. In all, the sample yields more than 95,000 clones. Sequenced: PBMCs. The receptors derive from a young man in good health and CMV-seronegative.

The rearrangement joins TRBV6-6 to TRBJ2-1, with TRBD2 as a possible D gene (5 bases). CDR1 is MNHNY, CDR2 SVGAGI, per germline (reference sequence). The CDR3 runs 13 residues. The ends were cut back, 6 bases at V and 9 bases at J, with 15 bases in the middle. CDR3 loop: CASSPQRVSEQFF. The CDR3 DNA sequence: TGTGCCAGCAGCCCCCAGAGGGTTAGTGAGCAGTTCTTC.

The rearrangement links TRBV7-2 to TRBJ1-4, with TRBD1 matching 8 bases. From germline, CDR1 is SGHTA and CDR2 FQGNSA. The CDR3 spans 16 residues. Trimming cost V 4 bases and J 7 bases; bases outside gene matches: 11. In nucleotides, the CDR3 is TGTGCCAGCAGCTGGAGGTGGCAGGGGGCTGTTGAAAAACTGTTTTTT. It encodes CASSWRWQGAVEKLFF.

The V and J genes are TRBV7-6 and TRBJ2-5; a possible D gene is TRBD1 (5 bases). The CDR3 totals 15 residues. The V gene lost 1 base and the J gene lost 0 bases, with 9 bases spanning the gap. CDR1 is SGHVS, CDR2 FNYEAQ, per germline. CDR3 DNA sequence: TGTGCCAGCAGCTTAGGACAGACGTACCAAGAGACCCAGTACTTC. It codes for CASSLGQTYQETQYF.

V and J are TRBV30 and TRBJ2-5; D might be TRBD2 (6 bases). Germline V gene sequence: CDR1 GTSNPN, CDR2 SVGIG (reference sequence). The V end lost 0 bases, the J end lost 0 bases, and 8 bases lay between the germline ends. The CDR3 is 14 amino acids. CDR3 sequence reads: CAWSVRGYQETQYF. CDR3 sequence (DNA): TGTGCCTGGAGTGTACGGGGGTACCAAGAGACCCAGTACTTC. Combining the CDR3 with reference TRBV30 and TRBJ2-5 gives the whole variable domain SQTIHQWPATLVQPVGSPLSLECTVEGTSNPNLYWYRQAAGRGLQLLFYSVGIGQISSEVPQNLSASRPQDRQFILSSKKLLLSDSGFYLCAWSVRGYQETQYFGPGTRLLVL.

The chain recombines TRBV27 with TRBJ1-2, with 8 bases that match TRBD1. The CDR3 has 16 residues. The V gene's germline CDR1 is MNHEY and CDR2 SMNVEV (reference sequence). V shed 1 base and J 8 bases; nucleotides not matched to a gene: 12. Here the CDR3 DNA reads TGTGCCAGCAGTTTATTAGGTCCACCCAGGGGGCTCGGCTACACCTTC. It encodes CASSLLGPPRGLGYTF.

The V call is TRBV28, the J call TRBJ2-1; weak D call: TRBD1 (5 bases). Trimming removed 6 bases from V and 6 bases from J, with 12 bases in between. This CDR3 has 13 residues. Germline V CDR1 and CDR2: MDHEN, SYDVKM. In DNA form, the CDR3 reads TGTGCCAGCAGGGCGGATGGGGCCAATGAGCAGTTCTTC. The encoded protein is CASRADGANEQFF.

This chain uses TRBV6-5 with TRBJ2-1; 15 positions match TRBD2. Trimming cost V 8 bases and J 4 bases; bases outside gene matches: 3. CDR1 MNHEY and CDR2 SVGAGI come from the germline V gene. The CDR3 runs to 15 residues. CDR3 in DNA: TGTGCCAGCCGGACTAGCGGGAGGGCGTACAATGAGCAGTTCTTC. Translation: CASRTSGRAYNEQFF.

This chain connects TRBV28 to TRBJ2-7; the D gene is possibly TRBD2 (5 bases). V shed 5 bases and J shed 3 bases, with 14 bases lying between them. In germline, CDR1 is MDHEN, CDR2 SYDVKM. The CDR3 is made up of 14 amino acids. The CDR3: CASSPAEGVYEQYF. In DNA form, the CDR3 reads TGTGCCAGCAGTCCGGCCGAGGGTGTCTACGAGCAGTACTTC.

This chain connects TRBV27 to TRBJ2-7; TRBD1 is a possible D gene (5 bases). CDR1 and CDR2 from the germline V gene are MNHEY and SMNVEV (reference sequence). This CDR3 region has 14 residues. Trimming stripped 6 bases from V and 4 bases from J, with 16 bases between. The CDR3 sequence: CASSLLGQGYEQYF. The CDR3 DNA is TGTGCCAGCAGCCTATTGGGGCAGGGATACGAGCAGTACTTC.

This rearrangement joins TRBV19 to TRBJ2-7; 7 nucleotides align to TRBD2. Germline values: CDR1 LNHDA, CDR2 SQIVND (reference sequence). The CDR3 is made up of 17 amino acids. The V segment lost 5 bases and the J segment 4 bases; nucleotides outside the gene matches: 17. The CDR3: CASSPLRRGTYLYEQYF. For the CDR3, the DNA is TGTGCCAGTAGTCCACTGAGGCGGGGGACTTATTTATACGAGCAGTACTTC.

The CDR3 coding sequence is TGTGCCAGCCAGTATCGGACTGCTGACAGGGGTTACACCTACGAGCAGTACTTC. This translates into CASQYRTADRGYTYEQYF. The chain is built from TRBV18 and TRBJ2-7; 8 bases are a match to TRBD1. This CDR3 is 18 amino acids long. Germline values: CDR1 KGHSH, CDR2 LQKENI. The trim removed 8 bases at V and 2 bases at J, leaving 20 bases unmatched.

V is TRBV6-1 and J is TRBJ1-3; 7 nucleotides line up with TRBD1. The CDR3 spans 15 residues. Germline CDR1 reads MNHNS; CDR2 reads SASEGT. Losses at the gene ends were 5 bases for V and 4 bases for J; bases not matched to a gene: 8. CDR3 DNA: TGTGCCAGCAGTAGACAGGGAAAATCCGGAAACACCATATATTTT. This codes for CASSRQGKSGNTIYF.

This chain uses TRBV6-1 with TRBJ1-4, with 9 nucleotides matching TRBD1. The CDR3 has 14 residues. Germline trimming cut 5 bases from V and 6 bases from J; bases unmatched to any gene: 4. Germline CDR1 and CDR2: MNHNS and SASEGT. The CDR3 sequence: CASSLTGGDEKLFF. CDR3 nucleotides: TGTGCCAGCAGTTTGACAGGGGGAGATGAAAAACTGTTTTTT.

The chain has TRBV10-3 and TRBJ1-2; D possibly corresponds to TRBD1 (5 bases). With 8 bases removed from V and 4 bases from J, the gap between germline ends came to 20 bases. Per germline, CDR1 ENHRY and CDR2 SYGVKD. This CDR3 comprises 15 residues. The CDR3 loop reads CAIRGGRDKLYGYTF. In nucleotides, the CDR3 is TGTGCCATCCGCGGGGGTCGGGATAAACTCTATGGCTACACCTTC.

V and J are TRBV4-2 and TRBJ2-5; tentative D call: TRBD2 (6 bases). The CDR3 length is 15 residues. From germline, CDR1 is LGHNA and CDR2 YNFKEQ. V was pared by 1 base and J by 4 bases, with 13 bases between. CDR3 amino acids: CASSQGVGSVETQYF. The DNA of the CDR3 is TGTGCCAGCAGCCAAGGGGTCGGGAGTGTAGAGACCCAGTACTTC.

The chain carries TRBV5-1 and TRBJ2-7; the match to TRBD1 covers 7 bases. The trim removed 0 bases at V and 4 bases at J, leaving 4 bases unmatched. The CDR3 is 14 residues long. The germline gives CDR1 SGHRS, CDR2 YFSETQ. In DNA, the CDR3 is TGCGCCAGCAGCTTGGAGGGACAGAGTTACGAGCAGTACTTC. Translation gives CASSLEGQSYEQYF. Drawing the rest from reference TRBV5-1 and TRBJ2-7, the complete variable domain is KAGVTQTPRYLIKTRGQQVTLSCSPISGHRSVSWYQQTPGQGLQFLFEYFSETQRNKGNFPGRFSGRQFSNSRSEMNVSTLELGDSALYLCASSLEGQSYEQYFGPGTRLTVT.

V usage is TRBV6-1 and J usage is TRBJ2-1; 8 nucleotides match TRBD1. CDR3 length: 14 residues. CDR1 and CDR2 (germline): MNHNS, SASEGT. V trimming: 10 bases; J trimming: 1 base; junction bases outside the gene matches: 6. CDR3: CATSTGASYNEQFF. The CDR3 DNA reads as TGTGCCACCTCGACAGGGGCGTCCTACAATGAGCAGTTCTTC.

CDR3 in DNA: TGTGCCAGCAGTTTATCCCTTCCCGGGGAGCTGTTTTTT. Translated, it gives CASSLSLPGELFF. This rearrangement joins TRBV27 to TRBJ2-2; no clear D. The CDR3 is 13 amino acids. Germline V gene sequence: CDR1 MNHEY, CDR2 SMNVEV (reference sequence). The V and J ends lost 0 bases and 6 bases respectively, with 5 bases between them.

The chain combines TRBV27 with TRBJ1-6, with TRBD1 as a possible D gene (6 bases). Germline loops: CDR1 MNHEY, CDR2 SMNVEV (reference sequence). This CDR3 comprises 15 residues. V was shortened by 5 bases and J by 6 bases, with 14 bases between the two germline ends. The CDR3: CASSVTPDSNSPLHF. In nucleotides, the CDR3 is TGTGCCAGCAGTGTGACGCCGGACAGTAATTCACCCCTCCACTTT.

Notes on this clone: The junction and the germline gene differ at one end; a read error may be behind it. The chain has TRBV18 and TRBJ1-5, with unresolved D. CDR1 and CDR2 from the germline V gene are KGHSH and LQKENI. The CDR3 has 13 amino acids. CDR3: CASSQGSDQPQHF. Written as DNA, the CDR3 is TGTGCCAGCTCACAGGGTAGCGATCAGCCCCAGCATTTT.

The DNA of the CDR3 is TGTGCCAGTAGTTACCCACAGGGGGCTAACTATGGCTACACCTTC. This encodes CASSYPQGANYGYTF. The rearrangement joins TRBV19 to TRBJ1-2; the match to TRBD1 covers 8 bases. CDR1 is LNHDA and CDR2 is SQIVND in the germline V gene (reference sequence). The length of the CDR3 is 15 residues. V lost 5 bases and J lost 0; bases outside the gene matches: 5.